These 19 T cell receptor beta chains were all obtained from the same sample, sequenced in a study of shared clonotypes between healthy human individuals. Method: immunoSEQ multiplex PCR; TCRdb's copy keeps in-frame clones and lacks some. This sample has around 2.5 million clones, with approximately 94% found just once. The sequenced sample consisted of naive CD4+ T cells from PBMCs. Noted subset: CD45RA+ positively selected. These receptors all stem from a man aged 18 to 29 in good health. Some clones in this sample may be carry-over from other donors' samples.

The V gene is TRBV2, the J gene TRBJ2-7; 11 nucleotides agree with TRBD2. CDR3 length: 15 residues. CDR1 SNHLY and CDR2 FYNNEI come from the germline V gene. V lost 6 bases to trimming and J lost 1 base; unmatched junction nucleotides: 5. The DNA for the CDR3 is TGTGCCAGCAGGTGGGGACTAGCGGTTTCCTACGAGCAGTACTTC. Its translation is CASRWGLAVSYEQYF. Supplemented by reference TRBV2 and TRBJ2-7, the full variable domain reads EPEVTQTPSHQVTQMGQEVILRCVPISNHLYFYWYRQILGQKVEFLVSFYNNEISEKSEIFDDQFSVERPDGSNFTLKIRSTKLEDSAMYFCASRWGLAVSYEQYFGPGTRLTVT.

V gene TRBV25-1 combines with J gene TRBJ1-3, with 8 bases that match TRBD1. The CDR3 loop spans 14 amino acids. The ends lost 4 bases at V and 3 bases at J; junction bases unmatched: 2. The V gene's germline CDR1 is MGHDK and CDR2 SYGVNS. The CDR3 sequence: CASSVQGGGNTIYF. The DNA of the CDR3 is TGTGCCAGCAGTGTACAGGGGGGTGGAAACACCATATATTTT.

The chain combines TRBV5-1 with TRBJ2-2; the match to TRBD2 covers 13 bases. Germline V gene data show CDR1 as SGHRS and CDR2 as YFSETQ. CDR3 size: 18 residues. The J segment lost 5 bases and the V segment lost 4 bases, leaving 11 bases of the junction unmatched. The DNA of the CDR3 is TGCGCCAGCAGCCCCGGGACTAGCGGGACCGCCTGGACCGGGGAGCTGTTTTTT. It translates to CASSPGTSGTAWTGELFF. Full variable domain (remainder filled in from reference TRBV5-1 and TRBJ2-2): KAGVTQTPRYLIKTRGQQVTLSCSPISGHRSVSWYQQTPGQGLQFLFEYFSETQRNKGNFPGRFSGRQFSNSRSEMNVSTLELGDSALYLCASSPGTSGTAWTGELFFGEGSRLTVL.

The chain links TRBV19 to TRBJ1-2, with 9 bases identical to TRBD1. V shed 4 bases, J shed 1 base, and the junction held 13 bases outside the gene matches. CDR3 length: 18 residues. The germline V gene encodes CDR1 LNHDA and CDR2 SQIVND (reference sequence). CDR3 residues: CASSTTGGTGWGNYGYTF. The CDR3, as DNA: TGTGCCAGTAGTACCACCGGAGGGACAGGGTGGGGTAACTATGGCTACACCTTC.

The V gene is TRBV28, the J gene TRBJ1-3, with 8 bases matching TRBD1. The germline gives CDR1 MDHEN, CDR2 SYDVKM. The CDR3 has 15 residues. V shed 8 bases and J 0 bases; nucleotides not matched to a gene: 6. CDR3 protein: CASSQGDRSGNTIYF. Written as DNA, the CDR3 is TGTGCCAGCTCACAGGGGGACCGCTCTGGAAACACCATATATTTT.

Written as DNA, the CDR3 is TGCGCCAGCAGCTTGGGGTCGGGACTCTCAGGGGATGGCTACACCTTC. This codes for CASSLGSGLSGDGYTF. V is TRBV5-1 and J is TRBJ1-2, with D possibly matching TRBD1 (6 bases). This CDR3 region has 16 residues. The V gene lost 0 bases and the J gene lost 6 bases, with 18 bases spanning the gap. Germline loops: CDR1 SGHRS, CDR2 YFSETQ.

The rearrangement uses TRBV5-4 and TRBJ2-4; D is perhaps TRBD1 or TRBD2 (6 bases each). This CDR3 region has 17 residues. Germline CDR1 and CDR2: SGHNT and YYREEE (reference sequence). Trimming stripped 4 bases from V and 3 bases from J, with 20 bases between. The DNA for the CDR3 is TGTGCCAGCAGCCGCGGGGCCGGGGGCGGGGACAAAAACATTCAGTACTTC. This encodes CASSRGAGGGDKNIQYF.

The chain joins TRBV18 to TRBJ2-1, with 10 bases lining up with TRBD2. The CDR3 has 17 residues. Germline V gives CDR1 KGHSH, CDR2 LQKENI. V shed 0 bases and J 2 bases; nucleotides not matched to a gene: 4. The CDR3, as DNA: TGTGCCAGCTCACCACCGTCAGGGACTAGCGCCTACAATGAGCAGTTCTTC. This sequence encodes CASSPPSGTSAYNEQFF.

The chain is built from TRBV10-3 and TRBJ2-7, with 14 bases lining up with TRBD2. V shed 6 bases, J shed 7 bases, and the junction held 11 bases outside the gene matches. Looked up from germline, CDR1 is ENHRY and CDR2 is SYGVKD. CDR3 length equals 16 residues. The CDR3 nucleotides read TGTGCCATCAGACCGGGACTAGCGGGAGTTCACGGAGAGCAGTACTTC. Protein sequence: CAIRPGLAGVHGEQYF.

The gene calls are TRBV7-8 and TRBJ1-5, with unresolved D. CDR3 length: 16 amino acids. Germline V CDR1 and CDR2: SGHVS, FQNEAQ. Trimming cost V 4 bases and J 1 base, with 14 bases left between them. Written as DNA, the CDR3 is TGTGCCAGCAGCTCCATAGGAGAGGGAAGCAATCAGCCCCAGCATTTT. The encoded protein is CASSSIGEGSNQPQHF.

The DNA of the CDR3 is TGTGCCAGCGGCTCCCCTAGGGGCTACACCTTC. Protein: CASGSPRGYTF. The rearrangement joins TRBV2 to TRBJ1-2; the D is unclear. This CDR3 region has 11 residues. Deletions cut 8 bases from V and 8 bases from J, with 12 bases between. The germline V gene encodes CDR1 SNHLY and CDR2 FYNNEI.

The chain has TRBV27 and TRBJ1-2; D possibly corresponds to TRBD1 (6 bases). This CDR3 is 12 amino acids long. The V gene lost 6 bases and the J gene lost 6 bases, with 11 bases spanning the gap. Germline CDR1 and CDR2: MNHEY and SMNVEV (reference sequence). DNA for the CDR3: TGTGCCAGCAGGAAGGACAGAAATGGCTACACCTTC. Translating gives CASRKDRNGYTF.

This sequence joins TRBV5-4 and TRBJ2-5; weak D call: TRBD1 (5 bases). This CDR3 is built from 11 residues. V was clipped by 5 bases and J by 5 bases, with 7 bases between them. In germline, CDR1 is SGHNT, CDR2 YYREEE (reference sequence). DNA of the CDR3: TGTGCCAGCAGAAAGGGGGAGACCCAGTACTTC. It is translated as CASRKGETQYF. Drawing the rest from reference TRBV5-4 and TRBJ2-5, the complete variable domain is ETGVTQSPTHLIKTRGQQVTLRCSSQSGHNTVSWYQQALGQGPQFIFQYYREEENGRGNFPPRFSGLQFPNYSSELNVNALELDDSALYLCASRKGETQYFGPGTRLLVL.

This sequence joins TRBV28 and TRBJ2-5; no definite D call. The V gene's germline CDR1 is MDHEN and CDR2 SYDVKM. Trimming took 5 bases from V and 6 from J, leaving 10 bases between them. The CDR3 sequence is 12 residues long. The CDR3 coding sequence is TGTGCCAGCAGTCCCTCGGCGAAGACCCAGTACTTC. Its translation: CASSPSAKTQYF.

This clone was seen just once. The CDR3 coding sequence is TGTGCCAGCTCACCGTCTATAGCGGGAGTATTGGGCACAGATACGCAGTATTTT. This gives the protein CASSPSIAGVLGTDTQYF. This chain links TRBV18 with TRBJ2-3; TRBD2 matches at 9 bases. CDR1 is KGHSH and CDR2 is LQKENI in the germline V gene. This CDR3 has 18 residues. Losses at the gene ends were 3 bases for V and 1 base for J; bases not matched to a gene: 11.

This clone was seen once. The genes are TRBV6-4 and TRBJ2-3; maybe TRBD2 (6 bases). With 9 bases removed from V and 1 base from J, the gap between germline ends came to 14 bases. Per the germline V gene, CDR1 is MRHNA and CDR2 is SNTAGT. This CDR3 has 14 residues. The CDR3 nucleotides read TGTGCCAGTTCGGATGGGAGGCGCACAGATACGCAGTATTTT. The encoded protein is CASSDGRRTDTQYF.

The CDR3 loop is CSVVSGTAHYGYTF. The CDR3 DNA sequence: TGCAGCGTAGTCTCCGGGACGGCTCACTATGGCTACACCTTC. The J gene is TRBJ1-2, the V gene TRBV29-1, with a weak D call TRBD1 (5 bases). In germline, CDR1 is SQVTM, CDR2 ANQGSEA. Trimming took 6 bases from V and 3 from J, leaving 17 bases between them. This CDR3 is 14 amino acids long. The full variable domain, its missing parts supplied by reference TRBV29-1 and TRBJ1-2, is SAVISQKPSRDICQRGTSLTIQCQVDSQVTMMFWYRQQPGQSLTLIATANQGSEATYESGFVIDKFPISRPNLTFSTLTVSNMSPEDSSIYLCSVVSGTAHYGYTFGSGTRLTVV.

The chain recombines TRBV19 with TRBJ1-5; TRBD1 might be the D (5 bases). Germline CDR1 and CDR2: LNHDA and SQIVND (reference sequence). V lost 3 bases to trimming and J lost 4 bases, with 13 bases between them. CDR3 length: 15 amino acids. The CDR3 is CASSISGRRNQPQHF. The DNA for the CDR3 is TGTGCCAGTAGTATTTCGGGGCGACGGAATCAGCCCCAGCATTTT.

The J gene is TRBJ2-3, the V gene TRBV28; D remains ambiguous. Germline V CDR1 and CDR2: MDHEN, SYDVKM. The CDR3 has 13 residues. Trimming shortened V by 6 bases and J by 8 bases, and 15 bases separated the two germline ends. CDR3 protein: CASRGILWGTQYF. The CDR3 DNA reads TGTGCCAGCAGGGGGATACTCTGGGGTACGCAGTATTTT.